This T cell receptor (beta chain) was recovered during a study of cytomegalovirus exposure and HLA in healthy donors. Study-wide results and caveats: What TCR beta sequences reportedly achieved was accurate prediction of HLA-A and HLA-B alleles in most subjects.

From germline, CDR1 is SGHVS and CDR2 FNYEAQ. The CDR3 extends over 15 amino acids. Points on this clone: Its antigen is currently unknown.

Amplification used 60 Vbeta primers and 13 Jbeta primers. Measured with immunoSEQ multiplex PCR; TCRdb has only the in-frame clones, and not every one. The table has a few hundred thousand clones, 75% seen once; the top ten hold 1.8%. The sequence came from a woman aged 25 to 39 in good health and CMV-seronegative. The chain is built from TRBV7-6 and TRBJ2-5; 7 nucleotides align to TRBD1. The J call may be wrong; the DNA end is better matched by TRBJ2-7. The specimen sequenced was PBMCs. The CDR3 bases are TGTGCCAGCAGCTTAGTGAGAGGGGGCGGCAACGAGCAGTACTTC. This sequence encodes CASSLVRGGGNEQYF.